This T cell receptor beta chain was identified in a study of blood T cell repertoires in COVID-19. V dropped 4 bases and J dropped 0 bases, with 15 bases sitting between them. CDR1 SGHRS and CDR2 YFSETQ come from the germline V gene. This CDR3 contains 16 residues. This clone has only one observation. Some clones are missing from TCRdb's copy, which holds only in-frame ones; the method was immunoSEQ multiplex PCR. The data hold a few hundred thousand clones, with roughly nine tenths observed a single time. What was sequenced was PBMCs or T cells enriched from blood (not recorded which). The receptor was isolated from a woman in her twenties or thirties who had recovered from COVID-19. The chain couples TRBV5-1 to TRBJ2-3; a possible D gene is TRBD1 (5 bases). CDR3 region: CASSPGHLTSTDTQYF. The CDR3, as DNA: TGCGCCAGCAGCCCAGGACACTTAACTAGCACAGATACGCAGTATTTT.